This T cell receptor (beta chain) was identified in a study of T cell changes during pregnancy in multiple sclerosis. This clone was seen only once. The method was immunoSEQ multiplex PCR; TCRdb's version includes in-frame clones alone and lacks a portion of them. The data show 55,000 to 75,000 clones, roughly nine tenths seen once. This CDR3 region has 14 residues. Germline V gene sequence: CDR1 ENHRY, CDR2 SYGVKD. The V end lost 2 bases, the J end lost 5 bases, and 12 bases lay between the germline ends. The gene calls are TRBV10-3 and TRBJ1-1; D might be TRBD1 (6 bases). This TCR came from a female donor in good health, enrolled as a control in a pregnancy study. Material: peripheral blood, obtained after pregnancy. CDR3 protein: CAISEGQSVTEAFF. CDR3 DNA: TGTGCCATCAGTGAGGGACAGTCCGTAACTGAAGCTTTCTTT.